This T cell receptor beta chain was documented in a study of blood T cell repertoires in COVID-19. The CDR3 loop spans 17 amino acids. CDR1 is LNHDA, CDR2 SQIVND, per germline (reference sequence). Unmatched junction bases numbered 7, after V lost 2 bases and J lost 0 bases. Clones were sequenced by immunoSEQ multiplex PCR, and TCRdb holds only the in-frame ones, with some missing. The table shows around 300,000 clones, with approximately 82% occurring only once. This chain uses TRBV19 with TRBJ2-4, with TRBD1 matching 7 bases. Input material: peripheral blood. This clonotype was sampled from a man aged 25-45 years with active or convalescent COVID-19. The CDR3 DNA sequence: TGTGCCAGTAGTATAATAACTCAGGGGGTAGCCAAAAACATTCAGTACTTC. Translating gives CASSIITQGVAKNIQYF.